Below, one TCR beta chain is given with its context. In this sample, this clonotype turned up many times. There is no known antigen for this receptor. Per-base quality was not reported, and no clone a single base away is much larger than it. This specimen comes from a study of T cells in Graves' hyperthyroidism and ophthalmopathy (dated by TCRdb to between 2018 and 2021). For context, the study as a whole: Peripheral blood was collected at initial diagnosis, before any treatment. An independent validation cohort of around 19 hyperthyroidism patients and about 16 patients who later progressed to ophthalmopathy tested prospective prediction of ophthalmopathy. For training and testing, the 100 patients in the discovery cohort were randomly divided in a 7:3 ratio. Thyroid tissue and blood T-cell repertoires from several Graves' hyperthyroidism patients were also compared in the study. TCR Vbeta CDR3 sequencing of some 140 peripheral blood samples (under 45 ophthalmopathy, about 74 hyperthyroidism and some 17 progressor patients) is reported in the paper. TCR V-J signatures able to tell the groups apart were searched for in a discovery cohort of 95 to 100 patients, of whom more than 40 had Graves' ophthalmopathy and more than 55 had stable Graves' hyperthyroidism. After sampling, hyperthyroidism patients received methimazole starting at 30 mg daily, and ophthalmopathy patients received high-dose intravenous methylprednisolone.

The cysteine opens and the phenylalanine closes a CDR3 of 15 amino acids. Only the CDR3 DNA is retained, 45 bases long and in frame from the first base. Trimming at the junction amounts to 0 bases on V and 5 bases on J, and the germline ends lie 14 bases apart. CDR1 and CDR2 are drawn from the germline V gene: SGDLS, YYNGEE. In the ophthalmopathy patients, disease was moderately to severely active, with a Clinical Activity Score of 3 or more, a NOSPECS grade of 4 or more, and a duration of less than 3 months. Exclusion was applied to patients with uncontrolled infections, other autoimmune diseases, pregnancy or lactation. Clinical symptoms, serum thyroxine and TRAb, thyroid ultrasound, and orbital computed tomography formed the basis for the diagnoses. Ficoll-Paque density gradient centrifugation was used to isolate PBMCs from 8 to 10 ml of fresh peripheral blood. Trizol reagent was used to extract total RNA, and RNA quality was then checked on an Agilent 2100 Bioanalyzer.

The paper as a whole reports these results and caveats: No statistical method was used to fix the sample size in advance, and group allocation was not hidden from the investigators. Ophthalmopathy was separated from stable hyperthyroidism by a 13 V-J signature model, with 87.88% sensitivity and approximately 84% specificity obtained in cross-validation and 80%/75% obtained in testing. Blood samples also contained most of the expanded thyroid clonotypes (frequency above 0.001), which suggests that blood repertoires may reflect thyroid immune responses. In validation, the model predicted progression to ophthalmopathy a median of approximately 6.3 months before onset, with 70% to 71% sensitivity and about 72% specificity.

Amplification of TCR beta CDR3 regions was carried out from RNA transcripts. The first round of RT-PCR for the TCR CDR3 was performed with the HTBI primer set and the Qiagen OneStep RT-PCR kit. Libraries were constructed in a second round of multiplex PCR, after which size selection and purification were performed. Sequencing of the libraries was done on an Illumina HiSeq2000 using paired-end 100 bp reads. For the original study's pipeline: Raw data were processed with SOAPnuke, discarding reads with adapters, uncalled bases, mean Phred below 15, or no exact constant-primer or identifier match. High-quality paired reads were merged using COPE v1.2.5, and each unique nucleotide sequence was defined as a clonotype. Clonotypes were aligned to IMGT TRBV, TRBD and TRBJ reference segments using MiTCR v1.1. The analysis included only V-J combinations with a frequency above 0.0001, which together covered around 99% of the repertoires. The TCS score was defined as F50 (clonal expansion) divided by E x V (chaos), with BLOSUM62-based TCRdist calculated between CDR3 peptides within each V-J. Welch's t-statistics and random forest reduced just over 500 V-J features to 10 to 15, which were used in a naive Bayes classifier (R e1071). TCRdb reanalyzed the raw reads on its own, using fastp at Q25 for trimming and MiXCR for clone calling, and kept in-frame beta chains. Under each unique CDR3 protein, matching rows form one entry showing the most common genes and DNA. The V and J calls, along with clone size, are taken from TCRdb and not from the paper's own processing. The table for this sample lists roughly 240,000 distinct CDR3 sequences; 15% to 20% of them were counted only once. The ten largest account for around 26% of the sample.

The sample taken for sequencing was blood. The rearranged segments are TRBV9 and TRBJ1-1; no D gene call is confident. The clonotype originates from a woman between 18 and 30 years old with Graves' ophthalmopathy. CDR3 sequence: CASSVVGTLGTEAFF. The DNA reads TGTGCCAGCAGCGTAGTTGGTACATTAGGGACTGAAGCTTTCTTT.